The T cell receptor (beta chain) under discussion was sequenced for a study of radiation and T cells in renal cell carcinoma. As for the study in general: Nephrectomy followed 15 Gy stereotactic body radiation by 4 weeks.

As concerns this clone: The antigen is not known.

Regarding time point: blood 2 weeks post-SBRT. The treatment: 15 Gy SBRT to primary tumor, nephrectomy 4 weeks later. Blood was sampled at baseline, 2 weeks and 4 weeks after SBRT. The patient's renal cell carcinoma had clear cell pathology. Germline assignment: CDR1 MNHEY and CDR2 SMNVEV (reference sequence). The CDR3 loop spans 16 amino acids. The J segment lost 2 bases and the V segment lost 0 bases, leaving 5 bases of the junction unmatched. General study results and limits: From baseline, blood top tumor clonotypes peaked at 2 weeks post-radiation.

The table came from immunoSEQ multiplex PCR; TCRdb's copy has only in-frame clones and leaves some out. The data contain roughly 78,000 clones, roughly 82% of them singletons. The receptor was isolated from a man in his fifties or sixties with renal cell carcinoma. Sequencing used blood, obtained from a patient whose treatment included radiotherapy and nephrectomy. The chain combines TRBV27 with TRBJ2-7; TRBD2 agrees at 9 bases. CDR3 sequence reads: CASSLSSVAGAYEQYF. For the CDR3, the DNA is TGTGCCAGCAGTTTATCGTCGGTAGCGGGGGCCTACGAGCAGTACTTC.